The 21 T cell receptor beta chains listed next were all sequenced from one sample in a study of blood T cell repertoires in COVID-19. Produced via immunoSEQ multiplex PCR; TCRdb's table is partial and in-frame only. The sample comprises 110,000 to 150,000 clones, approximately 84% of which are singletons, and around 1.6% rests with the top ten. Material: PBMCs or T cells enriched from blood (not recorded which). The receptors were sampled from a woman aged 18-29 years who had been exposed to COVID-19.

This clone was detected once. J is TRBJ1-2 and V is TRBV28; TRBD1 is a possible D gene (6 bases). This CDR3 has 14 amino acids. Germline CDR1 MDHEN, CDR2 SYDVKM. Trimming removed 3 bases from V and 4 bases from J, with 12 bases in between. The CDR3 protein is CASSFRGSVYGYTF. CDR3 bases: TGTGCCAGCAGTTTTAGGGGGAGTGTCTATGGCTACACCTTC.

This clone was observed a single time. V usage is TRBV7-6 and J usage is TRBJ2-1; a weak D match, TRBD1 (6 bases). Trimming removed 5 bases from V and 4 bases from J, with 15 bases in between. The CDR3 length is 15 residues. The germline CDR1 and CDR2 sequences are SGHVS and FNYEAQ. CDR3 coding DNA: TGTGCCAGCAGCCCCCTGACAGGATCATACAATGAGCAGTTCTTC. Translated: CASSPLTGSYNEQFF.

Here the CDR3 DNA reads TGCGCCAGCAGCTTGGGGAGGGGTCCGAACACCGGGGAGCTGTTTTTT. The encoded protein is CASSLGRGPNTGELFF. The rearrangement uses TRBV5-1 and TRBJ2-2, with D maybe TRBD2 (6 bases). Trimming shortened V by 0 bases and J by 0 bases, and 9 bases separated the two germline ends. Germline V gene data show CDR1 as SGHRS and CDR2 as YFSETQ. The length of the CDR3 is 16 residues.

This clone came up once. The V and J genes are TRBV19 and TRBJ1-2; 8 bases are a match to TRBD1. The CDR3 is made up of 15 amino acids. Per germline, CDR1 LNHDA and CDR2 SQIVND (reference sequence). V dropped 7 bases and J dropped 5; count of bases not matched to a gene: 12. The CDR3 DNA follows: TGTGCCAGTACCCATTCCCCAGGGGGCGAATATGGCTACACCTTC. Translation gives CASTHSPGGEYGYTF.

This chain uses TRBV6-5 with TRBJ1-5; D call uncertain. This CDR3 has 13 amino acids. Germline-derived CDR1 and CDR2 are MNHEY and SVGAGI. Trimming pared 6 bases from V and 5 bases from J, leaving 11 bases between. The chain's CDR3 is CASSDGSYQPQHF. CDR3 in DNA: TGTGCCAGCAGCGACGGGTCTTATCAGCCCCAGCATTTT.

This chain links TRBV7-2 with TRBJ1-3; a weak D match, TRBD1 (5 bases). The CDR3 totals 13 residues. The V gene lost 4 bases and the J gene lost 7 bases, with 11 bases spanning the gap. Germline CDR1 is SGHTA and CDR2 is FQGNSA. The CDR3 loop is CASSSQGRNTIYF. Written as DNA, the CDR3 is TGTGCCAGCAGCTCCCAGGGTCGGAACACCATATATTTT.

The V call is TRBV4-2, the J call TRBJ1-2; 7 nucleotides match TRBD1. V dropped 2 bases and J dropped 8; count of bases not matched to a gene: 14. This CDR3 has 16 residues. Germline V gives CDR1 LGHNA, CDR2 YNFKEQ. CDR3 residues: CASSQRTTGFERGYTF. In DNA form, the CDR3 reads TGTGCCAGCAGCCAACGAACGACAGGGTTCGAACGAGGCTACACCTTC.

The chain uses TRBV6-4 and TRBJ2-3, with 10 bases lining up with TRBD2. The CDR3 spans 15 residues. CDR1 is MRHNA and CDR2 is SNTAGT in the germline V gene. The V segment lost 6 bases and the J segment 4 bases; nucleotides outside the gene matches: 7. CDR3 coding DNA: TGTGCCAGCAGACCACTAGCGGGAAGGTCAGATACGCAGTATTTT. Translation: CASRPLAGRSDTQYF.

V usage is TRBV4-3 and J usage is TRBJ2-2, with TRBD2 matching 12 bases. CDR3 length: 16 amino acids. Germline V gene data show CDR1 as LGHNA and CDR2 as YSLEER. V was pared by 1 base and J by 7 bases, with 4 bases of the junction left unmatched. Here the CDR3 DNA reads TGCGCCAGCAGCCAAGTCGGGACTAGCGGGTTCGGGGAGCTGTTTTTT. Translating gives CASSQVGTSGFGELFF.

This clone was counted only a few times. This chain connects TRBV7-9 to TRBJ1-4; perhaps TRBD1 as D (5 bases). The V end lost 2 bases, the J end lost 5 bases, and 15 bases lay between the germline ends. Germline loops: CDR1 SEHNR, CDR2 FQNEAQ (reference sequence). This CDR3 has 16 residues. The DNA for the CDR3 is TGTGCCAGCAGCTTATGGGCGGGACGGTTAAATGAAAAACTGTTTTTT. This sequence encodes CASSLWAGRLNEKLFF.

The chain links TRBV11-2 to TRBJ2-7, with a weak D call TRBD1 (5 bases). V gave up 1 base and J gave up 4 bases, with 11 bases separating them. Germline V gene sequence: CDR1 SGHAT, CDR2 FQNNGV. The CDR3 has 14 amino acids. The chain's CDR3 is CASSLAPDIYEQYF. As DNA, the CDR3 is TGTGCCAGCAGCTTAGCTCCGGACATTTACGAGCAGTACTTC.

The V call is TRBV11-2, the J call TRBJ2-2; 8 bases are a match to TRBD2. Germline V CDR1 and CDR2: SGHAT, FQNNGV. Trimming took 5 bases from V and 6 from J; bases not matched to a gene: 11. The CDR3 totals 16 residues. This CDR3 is CASSPGGDQRSGELFF. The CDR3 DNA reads TGTGCCAGCAGCCCCGGGGGGGACCAGAGGTCCGGGGAGCTGTTTTTT.

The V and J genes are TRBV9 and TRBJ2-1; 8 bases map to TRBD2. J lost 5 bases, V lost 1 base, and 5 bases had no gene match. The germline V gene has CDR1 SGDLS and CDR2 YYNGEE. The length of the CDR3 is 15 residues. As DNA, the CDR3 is TGTGCCAGCAGCGTACACGGGAGGGGAAACAATGAGCAGTTCTTC. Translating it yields CASSVHGRGNNEQFF.

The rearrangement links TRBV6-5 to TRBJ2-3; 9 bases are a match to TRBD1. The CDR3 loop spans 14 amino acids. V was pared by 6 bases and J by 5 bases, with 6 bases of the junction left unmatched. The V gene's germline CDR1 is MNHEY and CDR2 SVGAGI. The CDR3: CASRRGQGIDTQYF. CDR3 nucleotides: TGTGCCAGCAGGCGGGGACAGGGCATAGATACGCAGTATTTT.

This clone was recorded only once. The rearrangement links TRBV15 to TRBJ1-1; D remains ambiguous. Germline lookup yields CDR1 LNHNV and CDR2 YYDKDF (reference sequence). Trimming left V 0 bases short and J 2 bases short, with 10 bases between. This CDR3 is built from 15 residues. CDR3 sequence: CATSRDRGPNTEAFF. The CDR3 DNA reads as TGTGCCACCAGCAGAGATCGGGGTCCTAACACTGAAGCTTTCTTT. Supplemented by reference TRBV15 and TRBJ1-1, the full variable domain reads DAMVIQNPRYQVTQFGKPVTLSCSQTLNHNVMYWYQQKSSQAPKLLFHYYDKDFNNEADTPDNFQSRRPNTSFCFLDIRSPGLGDTAMYLCATSRDRGPNTEAFFGQGTRLTVV.

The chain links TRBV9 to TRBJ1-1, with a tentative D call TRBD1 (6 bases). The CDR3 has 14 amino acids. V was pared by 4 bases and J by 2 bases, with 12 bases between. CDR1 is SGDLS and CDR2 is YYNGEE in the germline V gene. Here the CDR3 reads CASSQGSYNTEAFF. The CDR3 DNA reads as TGTGCCAGCAGCCAGGGGAGTTATAACACTGAAGCTTTCTTT.

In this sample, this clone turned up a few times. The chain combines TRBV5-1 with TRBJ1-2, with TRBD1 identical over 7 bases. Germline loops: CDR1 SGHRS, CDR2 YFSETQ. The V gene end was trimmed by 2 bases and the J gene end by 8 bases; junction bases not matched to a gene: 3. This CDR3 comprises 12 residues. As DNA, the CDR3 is TGCGCCAGCAGCTTTACAGGGGAGGGCTACACCTTC. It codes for CASSFTGEGYTF.

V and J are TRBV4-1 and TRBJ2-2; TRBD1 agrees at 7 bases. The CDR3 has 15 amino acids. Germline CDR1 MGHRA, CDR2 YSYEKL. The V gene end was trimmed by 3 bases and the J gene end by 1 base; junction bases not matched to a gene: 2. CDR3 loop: CASSQTGLNTGELFF. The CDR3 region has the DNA TGCGCCAGCAGCCAGACAGGGCTGAACACCGGGGAGCTGTTTTTT.

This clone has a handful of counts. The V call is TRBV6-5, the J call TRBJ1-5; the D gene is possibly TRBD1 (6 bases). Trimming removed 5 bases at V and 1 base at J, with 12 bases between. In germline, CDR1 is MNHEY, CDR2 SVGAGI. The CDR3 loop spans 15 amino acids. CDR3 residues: CASSTMDSSNQPQHF. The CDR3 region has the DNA TGTGCCAGCAGTACGATGGACAGCAGCAATCAGCCCCAGCATTTT.

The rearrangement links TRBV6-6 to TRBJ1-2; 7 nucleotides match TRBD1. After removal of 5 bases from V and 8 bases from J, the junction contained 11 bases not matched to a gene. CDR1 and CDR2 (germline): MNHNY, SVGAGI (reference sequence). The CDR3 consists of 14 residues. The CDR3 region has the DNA TGTGCCAGCAGTCCTGGGACGGCAGGGGGGGGCTACACCTTC. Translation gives CASSPGTAGGGYTF.

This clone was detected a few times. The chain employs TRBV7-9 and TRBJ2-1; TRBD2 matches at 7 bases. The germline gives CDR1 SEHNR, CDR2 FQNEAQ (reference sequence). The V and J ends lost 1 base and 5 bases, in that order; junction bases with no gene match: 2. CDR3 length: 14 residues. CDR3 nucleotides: TGTGCCAGCAGCTTAGTTAGCGGGCACAATGAGCAGTTCTTC. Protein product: CASSLVSGHNEQFF.